This T cell receptor beta chain was identified during a study of T cells in Graves' hyperthyroidism and ophthalmopathy. Study results and limitations: Among clonotypes expanded in thyroid above 0.001, most were also found in blood.

Amplified regions were TCR beta CDR3 sequences from RNA transcripts. The HTBI primer set served for first-round RT-PCR of the TCR CDR3. TCRdb recomputed calls from the multiplex PCR reads with MiXCR, one row per CDR3 protein. The sample holds over 250,000 distinct CDR3 sequences, approximately 26% seen once. This clonotype was counted ten times or more. Its antigen remains unidentified. Those patients with uncontrolled infection, other autoimmune disease, pregnancy or lactation were excluded. Blood sampling occurred at first hyperthyroidism diagnosis, ahead of any ophthalmopathy symptoms. PBMCs stemmed from 10 ml fresh peripheral blood. V was clipped by 6 bases and J by 4 bases, with 12 bases between them. CDR1 and CDR2 from the germline V gene are MNHNS and SASEGT. The CDR3 runs to 13 residues.

Sequencing was done on a sample of blood. This sequence joins TRBV6-1 and TRBJ1-1, with unresolved D. The source is a man between 35 and 55 years old with Graves' hyperthyroidism that later progressed to Graves' ophthalmopathy. CDR3 nucleotides: TGTGCCAGCAGGCCCCCCTTTGGCACTGAAGCTTTCTTT. Translated, it gives CASRPPFGTEAFF.